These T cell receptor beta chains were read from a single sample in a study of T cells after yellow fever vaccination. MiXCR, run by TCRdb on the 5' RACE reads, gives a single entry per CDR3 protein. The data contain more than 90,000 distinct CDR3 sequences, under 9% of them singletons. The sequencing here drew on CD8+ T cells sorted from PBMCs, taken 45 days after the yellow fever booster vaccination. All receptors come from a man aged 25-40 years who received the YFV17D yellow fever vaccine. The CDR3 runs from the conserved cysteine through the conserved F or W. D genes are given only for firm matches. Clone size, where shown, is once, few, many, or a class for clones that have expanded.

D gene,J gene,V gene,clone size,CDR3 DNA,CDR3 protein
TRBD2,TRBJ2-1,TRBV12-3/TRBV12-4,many,TGTGCCAGCAACGTCGGGGGTAGCGGGAGGCCCCTCTTC,CASNVGGSGRPLF
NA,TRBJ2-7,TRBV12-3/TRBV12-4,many,TGTGCCAGCAAACAGGAGTTCCTCGAGCAGTACTTC,CASKQEFLEQYF
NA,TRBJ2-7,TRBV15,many,TGTGCCACCAGCAGAGATCCCGAGTACTACGAGCAGTACTTC,CATSRDPEYYEQYF
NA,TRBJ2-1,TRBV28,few,TGTGCCAGCAGTTTATGGGTCTCCCCAAAAAAGGGAAATGAGCAGTTCTTC,CASSLWVSPKKGNEQFF
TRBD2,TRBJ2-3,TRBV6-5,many,TGTGCCAGCAGTTACAGTAAGCGGGAGATTTCAGATACGCAGTATTTT,CASSYSKREISDTQYF
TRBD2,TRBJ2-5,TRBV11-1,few,TGTGCCAGCAGCTTAGAGGTGTGGCTAGCGGGAGGGTTGGAAGAGACCCAGTACTTC,CASSLEVWLAGGLEETQYF
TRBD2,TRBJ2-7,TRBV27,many,TGTGCCAGCAGTCCTCGACTAGCTTACTACGAGCAGTACTTC,CASSPRLAYYEQYF
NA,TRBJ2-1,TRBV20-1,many,TGCAGTGCTAGACGGGACAACTACAATGAGCAGTTCTTC,CSARRDNYNEQFF
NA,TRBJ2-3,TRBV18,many,TGTGCCAGCTCACCCCCGACAGGACCTAGCACAGATACGCAGTATTTT,CASSPPTGPSTDTQYF
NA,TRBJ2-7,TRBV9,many,TGTGCCAGCAGCGTAGGGTCAGGCACCGAGCAGTACTTC,CASSVGSGTEQYF
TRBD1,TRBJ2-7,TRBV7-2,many,TGTGCCAGCAGCTTTACAGGGGGCTACGAGCAGTACTTC,CASSFTGGYEQYF
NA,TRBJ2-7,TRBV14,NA,TGTGCCAGCAGCCAAGTGGTATGGGAGCAGTACTTC,CASSQVVWEQYF
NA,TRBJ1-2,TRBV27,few,TGTGCCAGCAGTTTTGGAGGACTAACTGGCGGCTACACCTTC,CASSFGGLTGGYTF
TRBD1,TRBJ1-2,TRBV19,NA,TGTGCCAGTAGTAAAACCGGGACAGGTTATGACGGCTACACCTTC,CASSKTGTGYDGYTF
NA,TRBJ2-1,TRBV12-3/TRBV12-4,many,TGTGCCAGCAATGAGCCCGGGGCGGGCGTGGATGAGCAGTTCTTC,CASNEPGAGVDEQFF
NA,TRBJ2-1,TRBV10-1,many,TGCGCCAGCAGTGATGCCCATGAGCAGTTCTTC,CASSDAHEQFF
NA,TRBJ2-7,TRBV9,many,TGTGCCAGCAGCGTAGGTATTTCTGTCGAGCAGTACTTC,CASSVGISVEQYF
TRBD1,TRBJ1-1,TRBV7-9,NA,TGTGCCAGTCTACAGGGGGCCAATGGCGAAGCTTTCTTT,CASLQGANGEAFF
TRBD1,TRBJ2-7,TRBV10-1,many,TGCGCCTCCTCATCCTTGTCGGACAGGCCTACCTACGAGCAGTACTTC,CASSSLSDRPTYEQYF
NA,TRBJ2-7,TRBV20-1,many,TGCAGTGCTAGTAACACAGCATACGAGCAGTACTTC,CSASNTAYEQYF
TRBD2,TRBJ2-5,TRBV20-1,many,TGCAGTGCCACACGTCCGACTAGCGGGAGTGAGGAGACCCAGTACTTC,CSATRPTSGSEETQYF
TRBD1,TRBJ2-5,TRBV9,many,TGTGCCAGCAGCGGACCGGGACAGGGGGAGACCCAGTACTTC,CASSGPGQGETQYF
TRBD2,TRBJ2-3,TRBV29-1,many,TGCAGCGTAAGCGGGAGCGGTACAGATACGCAGTATTTT,CSVSGSGTDTQYF
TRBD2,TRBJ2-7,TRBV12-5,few,TGTGCTAGTGGTGGGGGACTAGCGGTTAACTACGAGCAGTACTTC,CASGGGLAVNYEQYF
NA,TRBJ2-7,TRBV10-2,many,TGCGCCAGCAGTGACCCCCTGGGGACTCACGGCTCCTACGAGCAGTACTTC,CASSDPLGTHGSYEQYF
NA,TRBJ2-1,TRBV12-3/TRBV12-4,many,TGTGCCAGCAGTCCCCGGACTAACTACAATGAGCAGTTCTTC,CASSPRTNYNEQFF
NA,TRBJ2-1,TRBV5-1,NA,TGCGCCAGCAGGCCAAGCGGGCTTTCCTACAATGAGCAGTTCTTC,CASRPSGLSYNEQFF
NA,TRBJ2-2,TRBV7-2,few,TGTGCCAGCAGCTTGGACGGGACGAACACCGGGGAGCTGTTTTTT,CASSLDGTNTGELFF
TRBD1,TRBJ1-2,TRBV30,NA,TGTGCCTGGAGTGTACCGAGGACAGGCTATGGCTACACCTTC,CAWSVPRTGYGYTF
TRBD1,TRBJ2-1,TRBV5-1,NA,TGCGCCAGCACTTTCGGGACAGGGGATTACAATGAGCAGTTCTTC,CASTFGTGDYNEQFF
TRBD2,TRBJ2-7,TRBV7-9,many,TGTGCCACCACCCTTATGGGAGGGGAGCAGTACTTC,CATTLMGGEQYF
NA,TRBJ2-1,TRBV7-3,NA,TGTGCCAGCAGCTTAAGTTCCGTGAGCTCCTACAATGAGCAGTTCTTC,CASSLSSVSSYNEQFF
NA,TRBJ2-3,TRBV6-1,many,TGTGCCAGCGGCTCTAGCCTTAGCACAGATACGCAGTATTTT,CASGSSLSTDTQYF
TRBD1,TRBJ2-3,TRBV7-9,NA,TGTGCCAGCAGCCCCCGACAGGGATCCACAGATACGCAGTATTTT,CASSPRQGSTDTQYF
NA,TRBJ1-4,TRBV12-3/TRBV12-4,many,TGTGCCAGCAGCTCACCGGGACACCCGAATGAAAAACTGTTTTTT,CASSSPGHPNEKLFF
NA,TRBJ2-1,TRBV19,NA,TGTGCCAGTAGTATAAGCCTGGGAGATTTCGTTTATGAGCAGTTCTTC,CASSISLGDFVYEQFF
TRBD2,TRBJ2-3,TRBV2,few,TGTGCCAGCAGTGAGGAGGAGGGACTAGCGGGAGGTAGCACAGATACGCAGTATTTT,CASSEEEGLAGGSTDTQYF
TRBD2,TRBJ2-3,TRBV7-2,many,TGTGCCAGCAGCCGAGAGGTGACTAGCGGAGATACGCAGTATTTT,CASSREVTSGDTQYF
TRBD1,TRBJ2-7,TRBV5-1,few,TGCGCCAGCAGCTCCGGGACAGGGGCCGAGCAGTACTTC,CASSSGTGAEQYF
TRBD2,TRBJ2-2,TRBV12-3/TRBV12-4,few,TGTGCCAGCAGCCCGGTAGCGGGAGGGTACACCGGGGAGCTGTTTTTT,CASSPVAGGYTGELFF
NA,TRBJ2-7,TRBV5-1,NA,TGCGCCAGCAGCTTGGATCTTTTCGCGGTTTCCTACGAGCAGTACTTC,CASSLDLFAVSYEQYF
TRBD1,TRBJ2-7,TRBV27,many,TGTGCCAGCAGTGCGTACAGGGGCTACGAGCAGTACTTC,CASSAYRGYEQYF
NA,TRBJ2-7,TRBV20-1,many,TGCAGTGCTAGAGCGGACACCTACGAGCAGTACTTC,CSARADTYEQYF
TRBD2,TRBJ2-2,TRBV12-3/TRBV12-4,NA,TGTGCCAGCAGTTTAGCCGAACTAGCGGGAGGTACCGGGGAGCTGTTTTTT,CASSLAELAGGTGELFF
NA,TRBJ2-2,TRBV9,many,TGTGCCAGCAGCCCTCACACCGGGGAGCTGTTTTTT,CASSPHTGELFF
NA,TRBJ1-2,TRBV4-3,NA,TGCGCCAGCAGCCCAGGGACCTATGAAGCTAACTATGGCTACACCTTC,CASSPGTYEANYGYTF
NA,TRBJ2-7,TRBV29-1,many,TGCAGCGTTGAGCGGGACAGAGGATACGAGCAGTACTTC,CSVERDRGYEQYF
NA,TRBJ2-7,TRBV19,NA,TGTGCCAGTAGTATCGGTAGCTCCTACGAGCAGTACTTC,CASSIGSSYEQYF
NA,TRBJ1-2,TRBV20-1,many,TGCAGTGCTAGATATAGCTATGGCTACACCTTC,CSARYSYGYTF
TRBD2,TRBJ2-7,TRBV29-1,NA,TGCAGCGTTGGGGGGGGGGATCTCTACGAGCAGTACTTC,CSVGGGDLYEQYF
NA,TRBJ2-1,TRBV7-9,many,TGTGCCAGCAGCACAACGACAGGCCGCTCCTACAATGAGCAGTTCTTC,CASSTTTGRSYNEQFF
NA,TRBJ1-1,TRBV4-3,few,TGCGCCAGCAGCCAGGACACGGGGGCGTCGTCTGAAGCTTTCTTT,CASSQDTGASSEAFF
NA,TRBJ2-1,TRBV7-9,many,TGTGCCAGCAGCTTCCCATTGCGGACACCTAATGAGCAGTTCTTC,CASSFPLRTPNEQFF
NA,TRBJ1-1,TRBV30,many,TGTGCCTGGACGGGGCTATCTGAAGCTTTCTTT,CAWTGLSEAFF
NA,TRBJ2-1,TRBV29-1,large,TGCAGCGTGATGGAGGGTAGGCCCCCTTCCTACAATGAGCAGTTCTTC,CSVMEGRPPSYNEQFF
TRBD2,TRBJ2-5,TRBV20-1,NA,TGCAGTGGCATTGGACTAGCGGAAGAGACCCAGTACTTC,CSGIGLAEETQYF